A single sample gave rise to the 11 T cell receptor beta chains below, sequenced in a study of OX40 agonist ivuxolimab in advanced cancers. Sequenced by immunoSEQ multiplex PCR; TCRdb stores in-frame clones only, minus some. The repertoire holds about 69,000 clones, with approximately 90% as singletons. Sequenced here: CD4+ or CD8+ T cells sorted from blood, sampled in a trial of the OX40 agonist ivuxolimab. The receptors were gathered from an adult with an advanced solid tumor such as melanoma, head and neck, liver or kidney cancer.

This clone was counted a single time. The V call is TRBV11-2, the J call TRBJ2-1; TRBD2 agrees at 9 bases. This CDR3 region has 16 residues. Germline V gene lookup returns CDR1 SGHAT and CDR2 FQNNGV. V was clipped by 5 bases and J by 8 bases; unmatched bases: 13. The chain's CDR3 is CASSLELAGPRHEQFF. The CDR3 bases are TGTGCCAGCAGCCTCGAACTAGCGGGCCCTAGACATGAGCAGTTCTTC.

This clone was recorded only once. The genes are TRBV6-1 and TRBJ2-2; possibly TRBD1 for D (6 bases). Germline V gives CDR1 MNHNS, CDR2 SASEGT. The CDR3 is 14 residues long. Trimming took 8 bases from V and 7 from J, leaving 17 bases between them. CDR3 DNA: TGTGCCAGCTCCGCCCAGGGGAATGTCGGGGAGCTGTTTTTT. This encodes CASSAQGNVGELFF.

V and J are TRBV11-2 and TRBJ2-7; 8 nucleotides line up with TRBD1. Germline V gives CDR1 SGHAT, CDR2 FQNNGV. V shed 6 bases, J shed 1 base, and the junction held 8 bases outside the gene matches. The CDR3 has 15 residues. CDR3 coding DNA: TGTGCCAGCAGGGCAATCCGGGACAGGTCCTACGAGCAGTACTTC. Its translation: CASRAIRDRSYEQYF.

This chain joins TRBV28 and TRBJ1-2; 7 bases fit TRBD1. After removal of 3 bases from V and 5 bases from J, the junction contained 12 bases not matched to a gene. Germline lookup yields CDR1 MDHEN and CDR2 SYDVKM. There are 16 residues in the CDR3. The CDR3 sequence is CASSLLTGSIYYGYTF. In nucleotides, the CDR3 is TGTGCCAGCAGTTTGTTGACAGGGTCCATTTATTATGGCTACACCTTC.

The CDR3 sequence is CASSRTSGATYEQYF. The CDR3 DNA sequence: TGTGCCAGCAGCAGGACTAGCGGGGCCACCTACGAGCAGTACTTC. This chain links TRBV2 with TRBJ2-7; 12 bases match TRBD2. Trimming cost V 6 bases and J 2 bases; bases outside gene matches: 5. Germline-derived CDR1 and CDR2 are SNHLY and FYNNEI. The CDR3 has 15 residues. The whole variable domain, filled in from reference TRBV2 and TRBJ2-7, reads EPEVTQTPSHQVTQMGQEVILRCVPISNHLYFYWYRQILGQKVEFLVSFYNNEISEKSEIFDDQFSVERPDGSNFTLKIRSTKLEDSAMYFCASSRTSGATYEQYFGPGTRLTVT.

This chain joins TRBV6-6 and TRBJ1-5; 8 bases match TRBD1. The V segment lost 6 bases and the J segment 4 bases; nucleotides outside the gene matches: 5. Per the germline V gene, CDR1 is MNHNY and CDR2 is SVGAGI (reference sequence). The CDR3 runs to 14 residues. CDR3 loop: CASSRGQGNQPQHF. CDR3 coding DNA: TGTGCCAGCAGCCGAGGACAGGGTAATCAGCCCCAGCATTTT.

The chain uses TRBV21-1 and TRBJ2-1. TRBV21-1 is a known pseudogene. The CDR3 loop spans 20 amino acids. CDR3 bases: TGTGCCAGCAGCAAAGTAGCTGGTTCAGGACCCCCGAGCTCCTACAATGAGCAGTTCTTC. Translating gives CASSKVAGSGPPSSYNEQFF.

For the CDR3, the DNA is TGTGCCATCAGTGTTTTCCCGGGAGAGACCCAGTACTTC. Protein sequence: CAISVFPGETQYF. V and J are TRBV10-3 and TRBJ2-5; D is unresolved. Looked up from germline, CDR1 is ENHRY and CDR2 is SYGVKD. The V end was cut by 4 bases, the J end by 4 bases, with 10 bases between. This CDR3 is 13 amino acids long.

This chain links TRBV19 with TRBJ2-7; possibly TRBD1 for D (6 bases). V lost 9 bases and J lost 2, with 17 bases in between. Per the germline V gene, CDR1 is LNHDA and CDR2 is SQIVND (reference sequence). The CDR3 loop spans 14 amino acids. The CDR3, as DNA: TGTGCCAGCCACCCCGGGACACCCCCCTACGAGCAGTACTTC. It codes for CASHPGTPPYEQYF.

V gene TRBV6-1 combines with J gene TRBJ1-4; 7 bases align to TRBD1. Trimming took 4 bases from V and 7 from J; bases not matched to a gene: 9. CDR1 and CDR2 from the germline V gene are MNHNS and SASEGT. This CDR3 is built from 15 residues. The CDR3 here is CASSGRTGRSEKLFF. The CDR3 DNA reads TGTGCCAGCAGTGGCAGGACAGGCCGGAGTGAAAAACTGTTTTTT.

The chain is built from TRBV29-1 and TRBJ2-5; the match to TRBD2 covers 11 bases. This CDR3 comprises 17 residues. The V segment lost 7 bases and the J segment 4 bases; nucleotides outside the gene matches: 17. Germline V gives CDR1 SQVTM, CDR2 ANQGSEA. The CDR3 reads CSGDGDVIAGGGETQYF. The CDR3 DNA sequence: TGCAGCGGCGATGGGGATGTGATAGCGGGAGGGGGAGAGACCCAGTACTTC.